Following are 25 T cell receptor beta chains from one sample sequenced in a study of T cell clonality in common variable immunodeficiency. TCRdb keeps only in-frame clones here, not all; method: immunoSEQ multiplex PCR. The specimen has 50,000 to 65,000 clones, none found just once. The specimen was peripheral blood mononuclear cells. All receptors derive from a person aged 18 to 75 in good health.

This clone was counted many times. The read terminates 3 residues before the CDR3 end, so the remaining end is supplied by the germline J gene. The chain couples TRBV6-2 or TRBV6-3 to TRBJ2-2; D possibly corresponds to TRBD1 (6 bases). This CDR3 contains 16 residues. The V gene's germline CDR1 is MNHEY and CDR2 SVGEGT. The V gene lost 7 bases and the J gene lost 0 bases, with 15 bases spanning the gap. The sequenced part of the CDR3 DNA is TGTGCCAGCACCGAAGGTAGGACAGCGAACACCGGGGAG. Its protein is CASTEGRTANTGE. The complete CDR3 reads CASTEGRTANTGELFF.

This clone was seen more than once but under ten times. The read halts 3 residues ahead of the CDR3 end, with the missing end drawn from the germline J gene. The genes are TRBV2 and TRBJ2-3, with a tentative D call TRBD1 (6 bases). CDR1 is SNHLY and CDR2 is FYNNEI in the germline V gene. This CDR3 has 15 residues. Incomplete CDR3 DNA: TGTGCCAGCAGTGAATTGCCAGGGGAGTATCAGCCG. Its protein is CASSELPGEYQP. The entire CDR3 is CASSELPGEYQPQYF.

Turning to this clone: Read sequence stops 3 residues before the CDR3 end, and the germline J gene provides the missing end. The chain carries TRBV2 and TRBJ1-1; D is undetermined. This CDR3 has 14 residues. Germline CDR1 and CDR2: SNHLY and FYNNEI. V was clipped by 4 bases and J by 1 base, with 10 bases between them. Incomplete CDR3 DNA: TGTGCCAGCAGTGTCCGAGGCGGGAACACTGAA. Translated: CASSVRGGNTE. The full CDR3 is CASSVRGGNTEAFF.

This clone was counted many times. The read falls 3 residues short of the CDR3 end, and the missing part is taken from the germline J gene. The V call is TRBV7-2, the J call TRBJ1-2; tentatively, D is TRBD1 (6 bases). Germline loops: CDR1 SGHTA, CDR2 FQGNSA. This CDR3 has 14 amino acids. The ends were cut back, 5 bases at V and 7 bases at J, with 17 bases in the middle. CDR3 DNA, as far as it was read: TGTGCCAGCAGCGCCACTCGGGACAACCGTGGC. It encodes CASSATRDNRG. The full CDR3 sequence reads CASSATRDNRGYTF.

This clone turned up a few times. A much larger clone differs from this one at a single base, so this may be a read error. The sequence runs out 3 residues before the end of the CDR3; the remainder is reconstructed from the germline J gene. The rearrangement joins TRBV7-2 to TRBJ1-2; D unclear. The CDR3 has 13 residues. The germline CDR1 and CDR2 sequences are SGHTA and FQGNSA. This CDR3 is CPSSLPWLYGYTF. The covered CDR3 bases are TGTCCCAGCAGCCTCCCCTGGCTCTATGGC. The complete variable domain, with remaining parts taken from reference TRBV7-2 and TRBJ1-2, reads GAGVSQSPSNKVTEKGKDVELRCDPISGHTALYWYRQSLGQGLEFLIYFQGNSAPDKSGLPSDRFSAERTGGSVSTLTIQRTQQEDSAVYLCPSSLPWLYGYTFGSGTRLTVV.

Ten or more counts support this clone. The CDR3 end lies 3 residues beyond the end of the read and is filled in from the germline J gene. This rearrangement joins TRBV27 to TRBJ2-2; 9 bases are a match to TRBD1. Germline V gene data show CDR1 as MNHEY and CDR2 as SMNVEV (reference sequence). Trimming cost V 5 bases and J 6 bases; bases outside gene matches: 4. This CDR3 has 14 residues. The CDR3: CASSNRGRAGELFF. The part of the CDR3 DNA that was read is TGTGCCAGCAGTAACAGGGGGCGGGCCGGGGAG.

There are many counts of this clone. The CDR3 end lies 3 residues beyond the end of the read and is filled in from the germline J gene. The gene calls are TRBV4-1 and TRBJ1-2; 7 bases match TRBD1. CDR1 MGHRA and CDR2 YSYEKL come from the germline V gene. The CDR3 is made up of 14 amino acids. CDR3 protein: CASSQGQGVSGYTF. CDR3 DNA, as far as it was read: TGCGCCAGCAGCCAAGGACAGGGAGTTTCAGGC.

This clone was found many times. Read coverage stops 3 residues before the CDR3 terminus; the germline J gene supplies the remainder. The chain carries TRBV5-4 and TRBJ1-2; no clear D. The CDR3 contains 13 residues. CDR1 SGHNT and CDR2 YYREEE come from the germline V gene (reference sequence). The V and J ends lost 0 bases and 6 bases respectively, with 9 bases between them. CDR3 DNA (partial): TGTGCCAGCAGCTTGGGTCGGGTGGATGGC. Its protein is CASSLGRVDG. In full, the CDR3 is CASSLGRVDGYTF.

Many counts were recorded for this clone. The part of the CDR3 DNA that was read is TGCAGCGTTGAAGAAAATAATTACGAG. Its translation is CSVEENNYE. In full, the CDR3 is CSVEENNYEQYF. The chain recombines TRBV29-1 with TRBJ2-7; D gene ambiguous. The CDR3 extends 3 residues past the end of the read, so its final part is completed from the germline J gene. Germline CDR1 and CDR2: SQVTM and ANQGSEA. Between the trimmed V and J ends, which lost 0 bases and 4 bases, there was a span of 7 bases. This CDR3 region has 12 residues.

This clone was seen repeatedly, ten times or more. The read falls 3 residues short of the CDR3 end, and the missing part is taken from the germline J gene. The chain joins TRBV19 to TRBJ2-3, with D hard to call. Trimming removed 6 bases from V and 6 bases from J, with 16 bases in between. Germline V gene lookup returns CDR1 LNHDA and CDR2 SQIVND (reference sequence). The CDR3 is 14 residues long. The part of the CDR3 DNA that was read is TGTGCCAGTAGCTCCCAGGTTGGAATCGATACG. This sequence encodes CASSSQVGIDT. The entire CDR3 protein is CASSSQVGIDTQYF.

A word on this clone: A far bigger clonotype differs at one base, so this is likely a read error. Incomplete CDR3 DNA: TGTGCCAGTACTTATGGGACTAGCGGACTACAGGTCTACGAG. It translates to CASTYGTSGLQVYE. The full CDR3 sequence reads CASTYGTSGLQVYEQYF. V and J are TRBV19 and TRBJ2-7; 11 positions match TRBD2. The read ends 3 residues early relative to the CDR3; the germline J gene fills the gap. There are 17 residues in the CDR3. From germline, CDR1 is LNHDA and CDR2 SQIVND (reference sequence). Trimming took 7 bases from V and 3 from J; bases not matched to a gene: 14.

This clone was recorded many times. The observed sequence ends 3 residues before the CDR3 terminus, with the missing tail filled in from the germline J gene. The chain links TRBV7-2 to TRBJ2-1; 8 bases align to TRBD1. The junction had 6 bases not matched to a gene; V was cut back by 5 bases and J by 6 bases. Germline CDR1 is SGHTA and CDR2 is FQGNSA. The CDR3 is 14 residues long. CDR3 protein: CASSRVGQGNEQFF. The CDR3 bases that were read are TGTGCCAGCAGCCGGGTAGGACAGGGCAATGAG.

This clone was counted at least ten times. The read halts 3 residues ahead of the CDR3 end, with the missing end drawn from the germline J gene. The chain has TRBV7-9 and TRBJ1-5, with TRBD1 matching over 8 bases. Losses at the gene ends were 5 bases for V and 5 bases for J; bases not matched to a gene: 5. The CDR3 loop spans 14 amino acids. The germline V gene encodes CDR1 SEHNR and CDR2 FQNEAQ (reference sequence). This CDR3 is CASSADRGDQPQHF. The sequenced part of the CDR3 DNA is TGTGCCAGCAGCGCAGACAGGGGTGATCAGCCC.

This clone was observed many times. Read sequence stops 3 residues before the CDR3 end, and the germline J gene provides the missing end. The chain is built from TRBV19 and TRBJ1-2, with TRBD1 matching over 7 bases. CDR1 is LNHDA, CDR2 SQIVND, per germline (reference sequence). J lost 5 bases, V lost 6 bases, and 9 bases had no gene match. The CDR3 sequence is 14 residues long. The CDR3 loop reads CASSRDSALYGYTF. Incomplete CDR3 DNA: TGTGCCAGTAGCCGGGACAGTGCTTTGTATGGC.

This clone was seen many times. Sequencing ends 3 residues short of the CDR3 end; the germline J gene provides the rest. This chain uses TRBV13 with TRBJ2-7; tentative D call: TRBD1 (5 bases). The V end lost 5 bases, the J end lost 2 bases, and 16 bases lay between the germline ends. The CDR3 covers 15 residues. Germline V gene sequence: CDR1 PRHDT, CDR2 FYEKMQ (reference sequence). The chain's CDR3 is CASSLSPHRTYEQYF. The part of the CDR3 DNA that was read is TGTGCCAGCAGCCTCAGCCCCCACAGGACCTACGAG.

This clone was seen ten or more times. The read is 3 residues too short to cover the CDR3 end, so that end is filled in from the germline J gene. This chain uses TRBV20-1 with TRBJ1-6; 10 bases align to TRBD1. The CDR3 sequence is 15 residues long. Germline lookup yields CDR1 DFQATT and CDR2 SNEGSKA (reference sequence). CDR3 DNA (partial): TGCAGTGCTAGACACTGGGACAGGGGCTCTTCGCCC. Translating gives CSARHWDRGSSP. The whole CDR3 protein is CSARHWDRGSSPLHF.

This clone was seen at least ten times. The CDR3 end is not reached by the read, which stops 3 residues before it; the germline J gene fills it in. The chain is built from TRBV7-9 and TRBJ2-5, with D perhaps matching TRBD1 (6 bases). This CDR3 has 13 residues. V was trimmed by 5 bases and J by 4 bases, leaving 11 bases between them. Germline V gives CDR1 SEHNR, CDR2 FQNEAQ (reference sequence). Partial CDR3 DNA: TGTGCCAGCAGCGGGGGCGGGCTAGAGACC. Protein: CASSGGGLET. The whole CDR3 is CASSGGGLETQYF.

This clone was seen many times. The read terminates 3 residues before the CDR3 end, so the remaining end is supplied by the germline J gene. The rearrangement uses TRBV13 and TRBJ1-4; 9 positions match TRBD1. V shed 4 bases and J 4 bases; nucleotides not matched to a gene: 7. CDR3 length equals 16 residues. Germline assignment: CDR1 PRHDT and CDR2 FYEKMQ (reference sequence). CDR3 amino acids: CASSSNRDRVNEKLFF. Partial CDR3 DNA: TGTGCCAGCAGCTCGAATCGGGACAGGGTTAATGAAAAA. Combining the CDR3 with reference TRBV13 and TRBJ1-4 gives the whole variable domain AAGVIQSPRHLIKEKRETATLKCYPIPRHDTVYWYQQGPGQDPQFLISFYEKMQSDKGSIPDRFSAQQFSDYHSELNMSSLELGDSALYFCASSSNRDRVNEKLFFGSGTQLSVL.

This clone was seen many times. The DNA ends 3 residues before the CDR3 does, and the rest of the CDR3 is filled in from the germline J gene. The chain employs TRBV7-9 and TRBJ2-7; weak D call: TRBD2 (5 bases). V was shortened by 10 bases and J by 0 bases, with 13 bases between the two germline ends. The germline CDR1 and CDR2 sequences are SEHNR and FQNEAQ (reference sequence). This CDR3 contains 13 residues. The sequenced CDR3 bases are TGTGCCACGGTAGCGATGAGCTCCTACGAG. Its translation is CATVAMSSYE. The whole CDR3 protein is CATVAMSSYEQYF.

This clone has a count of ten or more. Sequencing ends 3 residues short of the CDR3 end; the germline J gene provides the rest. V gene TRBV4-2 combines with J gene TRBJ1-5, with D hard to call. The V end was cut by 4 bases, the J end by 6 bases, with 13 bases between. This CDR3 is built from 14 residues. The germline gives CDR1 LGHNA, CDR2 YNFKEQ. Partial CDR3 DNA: TGTGCCAGCAGCCCTATTAGTGCCGGTCAGCCC. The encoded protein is CASSPISAGQP. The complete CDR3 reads CASSPISAGQPQHF.

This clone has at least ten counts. The CDR3 DNA, read in part, is TGCAGCGTCAAAGACAGATGGAACACTGAA. This sequence encodes CSVKDRWNTE. The whole CDR3 region reads CSVKDRWNTEAFF. This chain links TRBV29-1 with TRBJ1-1, with D possibly TRBD1 on 5 matching bases. The read comes to an end 3 residues before the CDR3 does, leaving the germline J gene to fill in the end. Germline V gene sequence: CDR1 SQVTM, CDR2 ANQGSEA. The V end was cut by 6 bases, the J end by 1 base, with 12 bases between. The CDR3 contains 13 residues. Full variable domain (rest looked up from reference TRBV29-1 and TRBJ1-1): SAVISQKPSRDICQRGTSLTIQCQVDSQVTMMFWYRQQPGQSLTLIATANQGSEATYESGFVIDKFPISRPNLTFSTLTVSNMSPEDSSIYLCSVKDRWNTEAFFGQGTRLTVV.

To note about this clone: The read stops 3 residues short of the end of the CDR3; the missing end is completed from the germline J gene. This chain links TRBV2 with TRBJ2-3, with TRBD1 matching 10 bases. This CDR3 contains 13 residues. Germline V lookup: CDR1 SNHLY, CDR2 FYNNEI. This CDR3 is CASKTGTGETQYF. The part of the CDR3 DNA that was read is TGTGCCAGCAAGACAGGGACAGGGGAGACG.

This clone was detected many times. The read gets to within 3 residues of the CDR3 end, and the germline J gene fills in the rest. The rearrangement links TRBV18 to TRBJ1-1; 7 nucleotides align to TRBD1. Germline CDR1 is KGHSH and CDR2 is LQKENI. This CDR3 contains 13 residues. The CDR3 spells CASSRDRVEEAFF. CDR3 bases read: TGTGCCAGCTCACGAGACAGGGTCGAAGAA.

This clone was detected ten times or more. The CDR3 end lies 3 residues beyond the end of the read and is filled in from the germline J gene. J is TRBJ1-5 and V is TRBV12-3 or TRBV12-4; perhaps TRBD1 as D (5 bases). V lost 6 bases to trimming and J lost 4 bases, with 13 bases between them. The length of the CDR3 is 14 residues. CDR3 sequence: CASRGREGNQPQHF. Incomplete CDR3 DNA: TGTGCCAGCAGAGGCAGGGAGGGGAATCAGCCC.

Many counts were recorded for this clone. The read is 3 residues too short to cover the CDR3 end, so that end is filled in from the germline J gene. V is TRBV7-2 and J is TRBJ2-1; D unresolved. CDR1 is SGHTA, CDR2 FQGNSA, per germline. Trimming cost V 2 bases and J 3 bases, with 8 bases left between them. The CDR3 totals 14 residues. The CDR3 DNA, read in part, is TGTGCCAGCAGCTTACCAGGTAGCTACAATGAG. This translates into CASSLPGSYNE. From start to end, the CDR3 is CASSLPGSYNEQFF.